The 21 T cell receptor beta chains below all came from one sample that was sequenced in a study of blood T cells in healthy people across ages. Through a sample-barcoded 5' primer and a J-beta primer mix, a second PCR was run for about 6 to 12 cycles. TCRdb redid the calling of the 5' RACE reads with MiXCR, one entry per CDR3 protein. In the table there are about 800,000 distinct CDR3 sequences, more than 35% of which are singletons. The sequencing sample was made of blood. The receptors stem from a man older than 75 in good health.

The rearrangement links TRBV4-2 to TRBJ2-3; D is unclear. The CDR3 has 15 amino acids. V was pared by 4 bases and J by 2 bases, with 13 bases between. Germline V CDR1 and CDR2: LGHNA, YNFKEQ. CDR3: CASSRQQSPTDTQYF. Written as DNA, the CDR3 is TGTGCCAGCAGCCGCCAGCAGAGCCCCACAGATACGCAGTATTTT.

The J gene is TRBJ2-1, the V gene TRBV5-5; a possible D gene is TRBD2 (5 bases). The V end was cut by 4 bases, the J end by 7 bases, with 15 bases between. Germline values: CDR1 SGHKS, CDR2 YYEKEE (reference sequence). The CDR3 is 14 residues long. Here the CDR3 reads CASSLPGSRNEQFF. The CDR3 DNA follows: TGTGCCAGCAGCCTTCCGGGGTCTAGGAATGAGCAGTTCTTC.

V and J are TRBV7-2 and TRBJ2-3; D remains unclear. This CDR3 region has 14 residues. Per the germline V gene, CDR1 is SGHTA and CDR2 is FQGNSA. V lost 1 base to trimming and J lost 4 bases, with 9 bases between them. The CDR3 here is CASSLGIAPDTQYF. The CDR3 DNA is TGTGCCAGCAGCTTAGGGATTGCCCCAGATACGCAGTATTTT.

This chain joins TRBV7-2 and TRBJ2-1; D assignment may be TRBD1 or TRBD2 (5 bases each). V was clipped by 2 bases and J by 9 bases, with 14 bases between them. Per germline, CDR1 SGHTA and CDR2 FQGNSA. The CDR3 spans 14 residues. The chain's CDR3 is CASSLLVLRGEQFF. The CDR3 DNA follows: TGTGCCAGCAGCTTATTGGTCCTGAGGGGTGAGCAGTTCTTC.

V gene TRBV6-2 or TRBV6-3 combines with J gene TRBJ2-5, with D perhaps TRBD1 (6 bases). The CDR3 has 15 residues. Germline values: CDR1 MNHEY, CDR2 SVGEGT. Trimming cost V 0 bases and J 4 bases, with 12 bases left between them. CDR3 nucleotide sequence: TGTGCCAGCAGTTACTCGTGGGGGCTCGGAGAGACCCAGTACTTC. Translation gives CASSYSWGLGETQYF.

The rearrangement uses TRBV7-9 and TRBJ1-5; 8 bases agree with TRBD1. V gave up 5 bases and J gave up 5 bases; unmatched junction bases: 8. CDR1 and CDR2 (germline): SEHNR, FQNEAQ (reference sequence). The CDR3 has 15 amino acids. CDR3 in amino acids: CASSRQGLDDQPQHF. CDR3 bases: TGTGCCAGCAGCCGACAGGGGTTAGATGATCAGCCCCAGCATTTT.

The rearrangement links TRBV27 to TRBJ2-3; possibly TRBD1 or TRBD2 for D (5 bases each). Per germline, CDR1 MNHEY and CDR2 SMNVEV (reference sequence). The CDR3 loop spans 14 amino acids. Trimming cost V 3 bases and J 2 bases, with 9 bases left between them. The DNA of the CDR3 is TGTGCCAGCAGTTTCGGGGCGTTCACAGATACGCAGTATTTT. It encodes CASSFGAFTDTQYF.

This clonotype has just a few counts. This chain uses TRBV24-1 with TRBJ2-1; 14 nucleotides line up with TRBD2. The germline gives CDR1 KGHDR, CDR2 SFDVKD. V lost 2 bases to trimming and J lost 8 bases; unmatched junction nucleotides: 7. This CDR3 has 17 amino acids. The CDR3 here is CATSDYRLAGGPHEQFF. The DNA of the CDR3 is TGTGCCACCAGTGATTACAGACTAGCGGGAGGGCCGCATGAGCAGTTCTTC.

V and J are TRBV3-1 and TRBJ1-2; D is unclear. The CDR3 runs 14 residues. In germline, CDR1 is LGHDT, CDR2 YNNKEL (reference sequence). The V end lost 0 bases, the J end lost 1 base, and 6 bases lay between the germline ends. The chain's CDR3 is CASSQDLNNYGYTF. Written as DNA, the CDR3 is TGTGCCAGCAGCCAAGATCTTAATAACTATGGCTACACCTTC.

This chain connects TRBV7-2 to TRBJ2-7; D not resolved. Germline assignment: CDR1 SGHTA and CDR2 FQGNSA. V dropped 0 bases and J dropped 2 bases, with 11 bases sitting between them. The CDR3 runs to 15 residues. Here the CDR3 reads CASSLAGLPPYEQYF. CDR3 nucleotide sequence: TGTGCCAGCAGCTTAGCAGGGCTTCCACCCTACGAGCAGTACTTC.

The rearrangement joins TRBV5-1 to TRBJ2-4; weak D call: TRBD1 (5 bases). The last part of the DNA fits TRBJ2-7 better; the J call may be wrong. Germline lookup yields CDR1 SGHRS and CDR2 YFSETQ. This CDR3 spans 15 amino acids. CDR3 DNA: TGCGCCAGCAGCCCGACAGTTGGGGCGGAATACGAGCAGTACTTC. It yields the protein CASSPTVGAEYEQYF.

This clonotype has just a few counts. DNA for the CDR3: TGCAGCGTGCAAGGGGGGATCGAAAAACTGTTTTTT. As protein: CSVQGGIEKLFF. The chain links TRBV29-1 to TRBJ1-4, with D tentatively TRBD1 (6 bases). In germline, CDR1 is SQVTM, CDR2 ANQGSEA. The CDR3 is 12 residues long. V lost 6 bases to trimming and J lost 8 bases, with 13 bases between them. The whole variable domain, filled in from reference TRBV29-1 and TRBJ1-4, reads SAVISQKPSRDICQRGTSLTIQCQVDSQVTMMFWYRQQPGQSLTLIATANQGSEATYESGFVIDKFPISRPNLTFSTLTVSNMSPEDSSIYLCSVQGGIEKLFFGSGTQLSVL.

This clonotype was counted only a few times. This chain connects TRBV6-6 to TRBJ2-2; weak D call: TRBD2 (5 bases). CDR1 MNHNY and CDR2 SVGAGI come from the germline V gene (reference sequence). The CDR3 extends over 15 amino acids. The V gene lost 6 bases and the J gene lost 7 bases, with 18 bases spanning the gap. CDR3 loop: CASSRRLNRDGELFF. CDR3 nucleotide sequence: TGTGCCAGCAGCCGACGCCTCAACCGGGACGGGGAGCTGTTTTTT.

V usage is TRBV29-1 and J usage is TRBJ2-5, with a possible D match to TRBD2 (6 bases). V shed 1 base and J shed 5 bases, with 14 bases lying between them. The CDR3 extends over 14 amino acids. CDR1 and CDR2 from the germline V gene are SQVTM and ANQGSEA. In nucleotides, the CDR3 is TGCAGCGTTGAAGCGGGGACTGACGGGGAGACCCAGTACTTC. Protein: CSVEAGTDGETQYF.

Regarding this clonotype: Germline is not matched at one junction end, which may reflect a read error. The rearrangement links TRBV25-1 to TRBJ2-1; D may be TRBD1 (6 bases). CDR3 length equals 15 residues. The germline gives CDR1 MGHDK, CDR2 SYGVNS. In nucleotides, the CDR3 is TGTGCCAGCAGTGAATATACCGGCAGGGGTAATGAGCGGTTCTTC. This gives the protein CASSEYTGRGNERFF.

This clonotype was found once. The chain carries TRBV7-2 and TRBJ2-7, with TRBD1 matching over 7 bases. Per the germline V gene, CDR1 is SGHTA and CDR2 is FQGNSA. The CDR3 is made up of 15 amino acids. Losses at the gene ends were 2 bases for V and 3 bases for J; bases not matched to a gene: 7. In nucleotides, the CDR3 is TGTGCCAGCAGCTTAACGACACAGGGGTTCTACGAGCAGTACTTC. This translates into CASSLTTQGFYEQYF.

This clonotype was seen only a few times. The chain is built from TRBV29-1 and TRBJ2-1; 9 bases map to TRBD1. This CDR3 spans 13 amino acids. Germline-derived CDR1 and CDR2 are SQVTM and ANQGSEA. V shed 7 bases and J 10 bases; nucleotides not matched to a gene: 11. The CDR3 DNA follows: TGCAGCGCCTTCCCGGGACAGGGTTACGAGCAGTTCTTC. Protein product: CSAFPGQGYEQFF.

This clonotype was seen a handful of times. The genes are TRBV7-2 and TRBJ2-3; 8 nucleotides agree with TRBD2. This CDR3 is 16 amino acids long. CDR1 is SGHTA, CDR2 FQGNSA, per germline. J lost 4 bases, V lost 4 bases, and 10 bases had no gene match. Written as DNA, the CDR3 is TGTGCCAGCAGCTCGATGCAAGCGGGAGCGGCAGATACGCAGTATTTT. Translating gives CASSSMQAGAADTQYF.

On this clonotype: A read error may be the cause here, since a much bigger clone is one base away. This chain links TRBV29-1 with TRBJ2-1; D gene unclear. CDR1 is SQVTM, CDR2 ANQGSEA, per germline. Trimming removed 4 bases at V and 10 bases at J, with 14 bases between. This CDR3 contains 12 residues. Written as DNA, the CDR3 is TGCAGCGTTGCTCAGGCCTCCTACGAGCAGTTCTTC. It codes for CSVAQASYEQFF.

There are a few counts of this clonotype. The V call is TRBV24-1, the J call TRBJ2-1; D not resolved. The V end lost 5 bases, the J end lost 7 bases, and 11 bases lay between the germline ends. Germline CDR1 reads KGHDR; CDR2 reads SFDVKD. The CDR3 extends over 13 amino acids. CDR3 residues: CATSADLQNEQFF. The CDR3 DNA reads as TGTGCCACCAGTGCCGACTTGCAGAATGAGCAGTTCTTC.

The chain has TRBV11-2 and TRBJ2-3, with D perhaps matching TRBD1 (5 bases). Germline assignment: CDR1 SGHAT and CDR2 FQNNGV. The CDR3 is made up of 11 amino acids. The V gene lost 5 bases and the J gene lost 9 bases, with 9 bases spanning the gap. The CDR3 DNA follows: TGTGCCAGCAGCACAGGATTAACGCAGTATTTT. Protein: CASSTGLTQYF.